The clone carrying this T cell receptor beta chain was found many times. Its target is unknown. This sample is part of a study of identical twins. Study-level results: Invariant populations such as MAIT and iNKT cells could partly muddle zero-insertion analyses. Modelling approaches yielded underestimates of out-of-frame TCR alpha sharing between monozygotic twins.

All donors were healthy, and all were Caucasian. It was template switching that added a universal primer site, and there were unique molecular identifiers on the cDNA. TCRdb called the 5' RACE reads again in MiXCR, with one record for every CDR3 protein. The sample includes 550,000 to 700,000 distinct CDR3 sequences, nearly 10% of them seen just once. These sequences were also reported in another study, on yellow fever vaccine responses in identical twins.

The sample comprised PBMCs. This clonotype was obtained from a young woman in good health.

The chain's CDR3 is CASSLEVPSTGELFF. The CDR3 DNA follows: TGCGCCAGCAGCTTGGAAGTCCCGAGCACCGGGGAGCTGTTTTTT. This rearrangement joins TRBV5-1 to TRBJ2-2; the D is unclear. V lost 0 bases and J 4 bases, leaving 10 bases between the germline ends. Germline CDR1 is SGHRS and CDR2 is YFSETQ. The CDR3 loop spans 15 amino acids. Full variable domain (remainder filled in from reference TRBV5-1 and TRBJ2-2): KAGVTQTPRYLIKTRGQQVTLSCSPISGHRSVSWYQQTPGQGLQFLFEYFSETQRNKGNFPGRFSGRQFSNSRSEMNVSTLELGDSALYLCASSLEVPSTGELFFGEGSRLTVL.